The 15 T cell receptor beta chains presented below share a single source sample, sequenced in a study of monozygotic twins with cystic fibrosis. The table came from immunoSEQ multiplex PCR; TCRdb's copy has only in-frame clones and leaves some out. The sample consists of about 36,000 clones, about 93% of them appearing once. Sequencing used blood. The source of these receptors is a boy under 10 years old with cystic fibrosis.

The rearrangement joins TRBV5-5 to TRBJ2-7, with D possibly called TRBD1 or TRBD2 (6 bases each). The germline V gene encodes CDR1 SGHKS and CDR2 YYEKEE (reference sequence). CDR3 length: 17 amino acids. V was clipped by 3 bases and J by 2 bases, with 21 bases between them. The CDR3 region has the DNA TGTGCCAGCAGCTCTACAACGGGATGGGGGGCGGCCTACGAGCAGTACTTC. This codes for CASSSTTGWGAAYEQYF.

This chain uses TRBV7-8 with TRBJ2-5; D could derive from TRBD1 or TRBD2 (6 bases each). This CDR3 region has 13 residues. The V end lost 5 bases, the J end lost 2 bases, and 9 bases lay between the germline ends. In germline, CDR1 is SGHVS, CDR2 FQNEAQ. The DNA of the CDR3 is TGTGCCAGCAGCCCGGGGGCACAAGAGACCCAGTACTTC. Translation gives CASSPGAQETQYF.

This chain connects TRBV9 to TRBJ2-1; TRBD2 might be the D (7 bases). Germline CDR1 and CDR2: SGDLS and YYNGEE. The CDR3 contains 16 residues. With 4 bases removed from V and 7 bases from J, the gap between germline ends came to 21 bases. The CDR3 nucleotides are TGTGCCAGCAGCCCGAGCGGGGCCATGAGGGGGAATGAGCAGTTCTTC. Translating gives CASSPSGAMRGNEQFF. Filled out from reference TRBV9 and TRBJ2-1, the complete variable domain reads DSGVTQTPKHLITATGQRVTLRCSPRSGDLSVYWYQQSLDQGLQFLIQYYNGEERAKGNILERFSAQQFPDLHSELNLSSLELGDSALYFCASSPSGAMRGNEQFFGPGTRLTVL.

This clone was observed once. The chain recombines TRBV7-2 with TRBJ1-3; weak D call: TRBD1 (6 bases). Deletions cut 4 bases from V and 4 bases from J, with 8 bases between. The CDR3 extends over 13 amino acids. Germline V gene lookup returns CDR1 SGHTA and CDR2 FQGNSA. CDR3 bases: TGTGCCAGCAGCTCTGGACAGGGAAACACCATATATTTT. This translates into CASSSGQGNTIYF.

The chain combines TRBV13 with TRBJ1-2, with D maybe TRBD1 (6 bases). Germline-derived CDR1 and CDR2 are PRHDT and FYEKMQ (reference sequence). The CDR3 has 16 residues. With 1 base removed from V and 7 bases from J, the gap between germline ends came to 19 bases. The CDR3 region has the DNA TGTGCCAGCAGCTTAGAGGGGGTGGGGACCCCGGGTGGCTACACCTTC. It translates to CASSLEGVGTPGGYTF.

The rearrangement uses TRBV18 and TRBJ1-1; tentatively, D is TRBD1 (5 bases). CDR1 KGHSH and CDR2 LQKENI come from the germline V gene. The CDR3 extends over 14 amino acids. Trimming took off 3 bases at V and 1 base at J, with 9 bases between the two ends. CDR3 nucleotide sequence: TGTGCCAGCTCACCGGACACGCAGAACACTGAAGCTTTCTTT. It translates to CASSPDTQNTEAFF.

V usage is TRBV29-1 and J usage is TRBJ2-1; D remains unclear. Between the trimmed V and J ends, which lost 5 bases and 5 bases, there was a span of 13 bases. The CDR3 contains 13 residues. Germline assignment: CDR1 SQVTM and CDR2 ANQGSEA. The DNA for the CDR3 is TGCAGCGTTAAGGGTCTCGGCGACAATGAGCAGTTCTTC. This sequence encodes CSVKGLGDNEQFF.

V usage is TRBV10-3 and J usage is TRBJ1-3; D gene uncertain. This CDR3 region has 15 residues. The V gene lost 0 bases and the J gene lost 0 bases, with 6 bases spanning the gap. Germline CDR1 is ENHRY and CDR2 is SYGVKD. CDR3 DNA sequence: TGTGCCATCAGTGAGTCAGCTCCCTCTGGAAACACCATATATTTT. Protein: CAISESAPSGNTIYF.

The V and J genes are TRBV29-1 and TRBJ1-1; weak D call: TRBD1 (6 bases). The V gene lost 4 bases and the J gene lost 3 bases, with 15 bases spanning the gap. This CDR3 has 14 amino acids. Germline loops: CDR1 SQVTM, CDR2 ANQGSEA. As DNA, the CDR3 is TGCAGCGTTGGGGGCCTGGGGGCTGACACTGAAGCTTTCTTT. Translating it yields CSVGGLGADTEAFF.

J is TRBJ1-5 and V is TRBV5-8, with TRBD1 identical over 9 bases. Per germline, CDR1 SGHTS and CDR2 YDEGEE. The junction had 5 bases not matched to a gene; V was cut back by 0 bases and J by 7 bases. CDR3 length equals 15 residues. CDR3 residues: CASSLEGQGYQPQHF. The CDR3 nucleotides read TGTGCCAGCAGCTTGGAGGGACAGGGTTACCAGCCCCAGCATTTT. Variable domain in full (rest from reference TRBV5-8 and TRBJ1-5): EAGVTQSPTHLIKTRGQQATLRCSPISGHTSVYWYQQALGLGLQFLLWYDEGEERNRGNFPPRFSGRQFPNYSSELNVNALELEDSALYLCASSLEGQGYQPQHFGDGTRLSIL.

CDR3 DNA sequence: TGTGCCAGCACCGGCTCTGGGGCCAACGTCCTGACTTTC. Amino acid sequence: CASTGSGANVLTF. This chain connects TRBV11-2 to TRBJ2-6, with D unresolved. Germline CDR1 SGHAT, CDR2 FQNNGV. Trimming stripped 7 bases from V and 0 bases from J, with 4 bases between. The CDR3 consists of 13 residues.

V is TRBV5-4 and J is TRBJ2-3; 9 nucleotides agree with TRBD2. V lost 2 bases, J lost 2 bases, and 3 bases stayed unmatched. CDR1 is SGHNT, CDR2 YYREEE, per germline (reference sequence). The CDR3 loop spans 15 amino acids. CDR3 loop: CASSFLAGATDTQYF. The CDR3 nucleotides read TGTGCCAGCAGCTTCTTAGCGGGGGCCACAGATACGCAGTATTTT.

In DNA, the CDR3 is TGTGCTAGTGGTTTGGTAAAGCGGGGTTTCGGGTTGAACACTGAAGCTTTCTTT. It specifies CASGLVKRGFGLNTEAFF. J is TRBJ1-1 and V is TRBV12-5; D uncertain. Germline V CDR1 and CDR2: LGHNT, FRNRAP. The CDR3 covers 18 residues. The V end was cut by 0 bases, the J end by 0 bases, with 17 bases between.

The V call is TRBV7-9, the J call TRBJ1-2; D not certain. The CDR3 has 16 residues. The germline CDR1 and CDR2 sequences are SEHNR and FQNEAQ (reference sequence). V gave up 5 bases and J gave up 2 bases, with 18 bases separating them. The CDR3 region is CASSTTVWTENYGYTF. The CDR3 DNA reads TGTGCCAGCAGCACCACGGTGTGGACGGAAAACTATGGCTACACCTTC.

This clone was counted only a few times. At one end the junction does not follow the germline gene, possibly because of a read error. The rearrangement joins TRBV7-7 to TRBJ1-6; D gene unclear. The CDR3 contains 13 residues. CDR1 is SSHAT and CDR2 is FNYEAQ in the germline V gene (reference sequence). In DNA, the CDR3 is TGTGCTAGCAGCTTAGGATATAATTCACCCCTCCACTTT. It yields the protein CASSLGYNSPLHF. Drawing the rest from reference TRBV7-7 and TRBJ1-6, the complete variable domain is GAGVSQSPRYKVTKRGQDVTLRCDPISSHATLYWYQQALGQGPEFLTYFNYEAQPDKSGLPSDRFSAERPEGSISTLTIQRTEQRDSAMYRCASSLGYNSPLHFGNGTRLTVT.